The rows below give T cell receptor beta chains drawn from one sample of a study of control samples from healthy donors and cancer patients. The data were produced by immunoSEQ multiplex PCR, yet TCRdb's version contains in-frame clones alone and is incomplete. Of around 200,000 clones in the sample, over 85% were seen once. The sequencing input was blood. The receptors were sampled from a man aged 18-30 years in good health. Both conserved end residues are part of each CDR3.

CDR3aa	v_gene
CASTYTSGNQPQHF	TRBV19
CASSLEGQRGIYEQYF	TRBV4-1
CASSTEYERVRVEETQYF	TRBV6-2/TRBV6-3
CASSPTQEQEKLFF	TRBV18
CASTPPGRQGHGYTF	TRBV21-1
CASREDRDTEAFF	TRBV2
CASSYSYRGETQYF	TRBV5-1
CASSSGQGSTDTQYF	TRBV27
CASSLVSGGALGTDTQYF	TRBV7-6
CASSSDRFRGELFF	TRBV7-9
CASSLGGQDSNQPQHF	TRBV5-6
CASSLTRNTEAFF	TRBV6-5
CASLGAGTDTQYF	TRBV11-2
CATRRNEGAHQPQHF	TRBV15
CASSMGSGRGRLVGEQFF	TRBV19
CASSLVSNQPQHF	TRBV7-2
CASSPGGTGDGEQYF	TRBV5-1
CSASLGLRDYGYTF	TRBV20-1
CASSQDKGSGELFF	TRBV4-1
CASSLSQGVPYEQYF	TRBV5-5
CASSVGQGYNNEQFF	TRBV9
CASSFTSSTDTQYF	TRBV19
CAWSDGNYGYTF	TRBV30
CASSQSGGASNEQFF	TRBV7-3
CASSSVGGGPPPEQFF	TRBV5-1
CASNTRALYGYTF	TRBV12-3/TRBV12-4
CASSSDSYNEQFF	TRBV11-3
CALSGVSYEQYF	TRBV30
CASSLQESRTQYF	TRBV5-4
CASSPLGQPNEKLFF	TRBV18
CASSSGQASPLHF	TRBV7-3
CASSKKYRGETYEQYF	TRBV19
CASSSNYGYTF	TRBV7-9
CASMVTTGVSETQYF	TRBV11-2
CAWNRDSQGTDTQYF	TRBV30
CASSQTVYEQYF	TRBV28
CASSGQGNYGYTF	TRBV12-3/TRBV12-4
CAWSDGTNTEAFF	TRBV30
CASSPTGLAGENEQFF	TRBV18
CASSKAGGDTQYF	TRBV21-1
CASSSSTGVLYEQYF	TRBV5-5
CASRLDRTGTISHNEQFF	TRBV12-2
CASSSSGLNQPQHF	TRBV3-1/TRBV3-2
CSVGTSGGRGDTQYF	TRBV29-1
CAWSVGDTSTDTQYF	TRBV30
CASSLGGTGELFF	TRBV5-5
CASSELAGGTGELFF	TRBV6-1
CASSLTDRANQPQHF	TRBV5-8
CASSRTDTQYF	TRBV12-3/TRBV12-4
CASSLRDEQFF	TRBV5-6
CASTPPTGGITGTEAFF	TRBV7-9
CASSQASGGQETQYF	TRBV18
CASSLSQGVETQYF	TRBV5-8
CSIERQGAVGGYTF	TRBV29-1
CASSEIGTNEKLFF	TRBV6-1
CATSRAVDTQYF	TRBV15
CASSRRDRGVSNQPQHF	TRBV19
CATQGAGNSPLHF	TRBV10-3
CASSFPGLAGGLDTQYF	TRBV5-4